The 14 T cell receptor beta chains listed next were all sequenced from one sample in a study of Graves' ophthalmopathy and Graves' hyperthyroidism. RNA transcripts yielded amplified TCR beta CDR3 regions. HTBI primers served in a first-round RT-PCR, which a second-round multiplex PCR followed. One entry per CDR3 protein, called by TCRdb with MiXCR from the multiplex PCR reads. The sample lists 300,000 to 400,000 distinct CDR3 sequences, 17% occurring once. Sequenced: peripheral blood. The receptor set was obtained from an adult man with Graves' ophthalmopathy.

This clonotype was recorded at least ten times. The J gene is TRBJ1-1, the V gene TRBV27; possible D gene TRBD1, 5 bases. The germline V gene encodes CDR1 MNHEY and CDR2 SMNVEV (reference sequence). Trimming cost V 10 bases and J 9 bases, with 12 bases left between them. The CDR3 spans 10 residues. CDR3 protein: CATGRPQAFF. The CDR3 nucleotides read TGTGCCACAGGGCGGCCTCAAGCTTTCTTT.

This clonotype has a count of ten or more. The chain combines TRBV5-1 with TRBJ1-1; maybe TRBD1 (5 bases). From germline, CDR1 is SGHRS and CDR2 YFSETQ. The CDR3 spans 16 residues. V was clipped by 4 bases and J by 0 bases, with 16 bases between them. CDR3 region: CASSGGQTMMNTEAFF. The CDR3 DNA is TGCGCCAGCAGCGGCGGACAAACCATGATGAACACTGAAGCTTTCTTT.

This clonotype showed up many times. The chain has TRBV7-2 and TRBJ2-2; 11 bases are a match to TRBD1. Germline V lookup: CDR1 SGHTA, CDR2 FQGNSA. V lost 3 bases to trimming and J lost 5 bases; unmatched junction nucleotides: 2. This CDR3 is 15 amino acids long. The CDR3 reads CASSLDRGRTGELFF. In DNA form, the CDR3 reads TGTGCCAGCAGCTTGGACAGGGGGCGAACCGGGGAGCTGTTTTTT. The complete variable domain, with remaining parts taken from reference TRBV7-2 and TRBJ2-2, reads GAGVSQSPSNKVTEKGKDVELRCDPISGHTALYWYRQSLGQGLEFLIYFQGNSAPDKSGLPSDRFSAERTGGSVSTLTIQRTQQEDSAVYLCASSLDRGRTGELFFGEGSRLTVL.

This clonotype has just a few counts. The chain has TRBV11-2 and TRBJ2-5; the match to TRBD2 covers 13 bases. Trimming at V came to 8 bases and at J to 4 bases, leaving 7 bases not matched to a gene. Germline V gene data show CDR1 as SGHAT and CDR2 as FQNNGV. There are 15 residues in the CDR3. The CDR3 spells CASGLAGVSGETQYF. For the CDR3, the DNA is TGTGCCAGCGGACTAGCGGGAGTTTCGGGAGAGACCCAGTACTTC.

This clonotype showed up many times. The V and J genes are TRBV2 and TRBJ2-2; 8 nucleotides align to TRBD1. This CDR3 has 15 residues. From germline, CDR1 is SNHLY and CDR2 FYNNEI. V lost 4 bases, J lost 5 bases, and 6 bases stayed unmatched. DNA for the CDR3: TGTGCCAGCAGTGCCGGGACAGGAGGGACCGGGGAGCTGTTTTTT. It encodes CASSAGTGGTGELFF.

In this sample, this clonotype turned up many times. The CDR3 region has the DNA TGTGCCAGCAGCTTAAACGCCCTCGCCGGAGATGGCTACACCTTC. The encoded protein is CASSLNALAGDGYTF. The rearrangement uses TRBV11-2 and TRBJ1-2; D unresolved. CDR3 length equals 15 residues. V was shortened by 2 bases and J by 6 bases, with 16 bases between the two germline ends. Germline V lookup: CDR1 SGHAT, CDR2 FQNNGV. Together with reference TRBV11-2 and TRBJ1-2, the CDR3 gives the full variable domain: EAGVAQSPRYKIIEKRQSVAFWCNPISGHATLYWYQQILGQGPKLLIQFQNNGVVDDSQLPKDRFSAERLKGVDSTLKIQPAKLEDSAVYLCASSLNALAGDGYTFGSGTRLTVV.

The rearrangement links TRBV28 to TRBJ2-7, with no clear D. The V gene's germline CDR1 is MDHEN and CDR2 SYDVKM. V was trimmed by 8 bases and J by 4 bases, leaving 9 bases between them. The CDR3 covers 11 residues. The CDR3 sequence: CASLSRYEQYF. CDR3 in DNA: TGTGCCAGCCTCTCTCGATACGAGCAGTACTTC.

This clonotype was counted ten times or more. The rearrangement joins TRBV25-1 to TRBJ2-5, with TRBD2 matching 10 bases. Germline assignment: CDR1 MGHDK and CDR2 SYGVNS. The CDR3 covers 17 residues. Trimming removed 3 bases from V and 5 bases from J; junction bases left unmatched: 12. The CDR3 loop reads CASSDRYATSGRETQYF. For the CDR3, the DNA is TGTGCCAGCAGTGATAGGTACGCGACTAGCGGGCGGGAGACCCAGTACTTC.

This clonotype was counted many times. CDR3 sequence (DNA): TGTGCCAGCAGCCTAACGAGGAAAGAGACCCAGTACTTC. As protein: CASSLTRKETQYF. This chain joins TRBV7-2 and TRBJ2-5, with D uncertain. V lost 5 bases, J lost 3 bases, and 10 bases lay in between. From germline, CDR1 is SGHTA and CDR2 FQGNSA. CDR3 length equals 13 residues.

This clonotype came up many times. The V gene is TRBV20-1, the J gene TRBJ2-2, with a tentative D call TRBD2 (6 bases). The germline V gene has CDR1 DFQATT and CDR2 SNEGSKA (reference sequence). The CDR3 contains 16 residues. V gave up 6 bases and J gave up 3 bases, with 20 bases separating them. CDR3 in DNA: TGCAGTGCGCGGGACGGCGACTCTGGATACACCGGGGAGCTGTTTTTT. As protein: CSARDGDSGYTGELFF.

This clonotype was observed at least ten times. The genes are TRBV27 and TRBJ2-7; 10 positions agree with TRBD1. The germline V gene encodes CDR1 MNHEY and CDR2 SMNVEV (reference sequence). The CDR3 has 15 amino acids. Trimming took 6 bases from V and 3 from J; bases not matched to a gene: 8. The chain's CDR3 is CASRPPGQGLYEQYF. The CDR3 DNA sequence: TGTGCCAGCAGACCTCCGGGACAGGGGCTCTACGAGCAGTACTTC.

At least ten counts were recorded for this clonotype. The rearrangement joins TRBV5-1 to TRBJ1-2; D uncertain. V dropped 4 bases and J dropped 2 bases, with 18 bases sitting between them. In germline, CDR1 is SGHRS, CDR2 YFSETQ. This CDR3 contains 16 residues. The DNA of the CDR3 is TGCGCCAGCAGCCTACACCCAGGAATCCAAAACTATGGCTACACCTTC. This codes for CASSLHPGIQNYGYTF. The entire variable domain, with the rest obtained from reference TRBV5-1 and TRBJ1-2, is as follows: KAGVTQTPRYLIKTRGQQVTLSCSPISGHRSVSWYQQTPGQGLQFLFEYFSETQRNKGNFPGRFSGRQFSNSRSEMNVSTLELGDSALYLCASSLHPGIQNYGYTFGSGTRLTVV.

J is TRBJ2-5 and V is TRBV15; a weak D match, TRBD1 (6 bases). Germline values: CDR1 LNHNV, CDR2 YYDKDF (reference sequence). V was clipped by 4 bases and J by 2 bases, with 11 bases between them. CDR3 size: 14 residues. The CDR3 sequence: CATSTQGRQETQYF. CDR3 coding DNA: TGTGCCACCAGCACCCAGGGGCGACAAGAGACCCAGTACTTC.

This clonotype has at least ten counts. V is TRBV30 and J is TRBJ2-7, with D unresolved. The CDR3 is made up of 14 amino acids. V gave up 2 bases and J gave up 1 base, with 12 bases separating them. In germline, CDR1 is GTSNPN, CDR2 SVGIG (reference sequence). The CDR3 nucleotides are TGTGCCTGGAGTTCCTCGTGGGTATCCTACGAGCAGTACTTC. Its translation is CAWSSSWVSYEQYF.